A selection of T cell receptor beta chains follows, all from one sample in a study of CD8+CD57+ T cells in acquired aplastic anemia. A single record per CDR3 protein comes from TCRdb applying MiXCR to the reads. This table has around 170,000 distinct CDR3 sequences, about three fifths appearing once. The sequenced material came from sorted CD4+, CD8+, or CD8+CD57+ T cells (not recorded which) from PBMCs. These receptor sequences come from a human donor in good health. CDR3s include the opening cysteine and the closing phenylalanine or tryptophan. The D gene is left open where the match is weak. Clone size appears in some rows only: once, few, many, or a class for an expanded clone.

clone size | J gene | D gene | V gene | CDR3 DNA | CDR3 protein
NA | TRBJ2-7 | NA | TRBV7-2 | TGTGCCAGCAGGGTAGCGGAAAGCTCCTACGAGCAGTACTTC | CASRVAESSYEQYF
NA | TRBJ2-3 | NA | TRBV30 | TGTGCCTGGAGTGTAAGGTCTGATACGCAGTATTTT | CAWSVRSDTQYF
NA | TRBJ2-1 | NA | TRBV7-9 | TGTGCCAGCAGCCCAACGTTAGTTGAGCAGTTCTTC | CASSPTLVEQFF
NA | TRBJ1-4 | NA | TRBV7-2 | TGTGCCAGCAGCCAGCCCCATGCAACTAATGAAAAACTGTTTTTT | CASSQPHATNEKLFF
NA | TRBJ1-5 | NA | TRBV10-2 | TGCGCCAGCAGTGAGTCTCGGGTCAATCAGCCCCAGCATTTT | CASSESRVNQPQHF
NA | TRBJ1-5 | NA | TRBV19 | TGTGCCAGTAGTATGGAGGGTAGTCAGCCCCAGCATTTT | CASSMEGSQPQHF
few | TRBJ1-2 | NA | TRBV20-1 | TGCAGTGCTAAGGGACCGTATGGCTACACCTTC | CSAKGPYGYTF
once | TRBJ2-3 | NA | TRBV11-1 | TGTGCCAGCAGCCAACATAGCTACACAGATACGCAGTATTTT | CASSQHSYTDTQYF
NA | TRBJ2-1 | TRBD2 | TRBV9 | TGTGCCAGCAGCGTTTTTGGCGGGGGAGGGAATGAGCAGTTCTTC | CASSVFGGGGNEQFF
NA | TRBJ1-5 | TRBD1 | TRBV24-1 | TGCGCCACCAGTGCAGGGGGTAGAAATCAGCCCCGGCATTTT | CATSAGGRNQPRHF
few | TRBJ2-5 | NA | TRBV5-6 | TGTGCCAGCAGCTTACCTCACGGGCGCCAAGAGACCCAGTACTTC | CASSLPHGRQETQYF
NA | TRBJ1-3 | NA | TRBV9 | TGTGCCAGCAGCGACGAGGGCTCTGGAAACACCATATATTTT | CASSDEGSGNTIYF
many | TRBJ2-1 | TRBD2 | TRBV7-9 | TGTGCCAGCAGCTTAGAAGGTACGAGCGGGAGGGCCATCAATGAGCAGTTCTTC | CASSLEGTSGRAINEQFF
NA | TRBJ1-2 | NA | TRBV7-8 | TGTGCCAGCAGCCCTCACCCCCCAGGGTCCTTAAACTATGGCTACACCTTC | CASSPHPPGSLNYGYTF
many | TRBJ2-7 | NA | TRBV11-3 | TGTGCCAGCAGCTTAGGAGAAGTATCCTACGAGCAGTACTTC | CASSLGEVSYEQYF
NA | TRBJ1-2 | TRBD1 | TRBV2 | TGTGCCAGCAAGGGGGACAGCTATGGCTACACCTTC | CASKGDSYGYTF
NA | TRBJ1-1 | NA | TRBV15 | TGTGCCACCAGCAGACTACCCACGGGAGGTACTGAAGCTTTCTTT | CATSRLPTGGTEAFF
NA | TRBJ2-7 | NA | TRBV11-3 | TGTGCCAGCAGCTTCCCAGACAGCCAATCCTACGGGCAGTACTTC | CASSFPDSQSYGQYF
NA | TRBJ1-1 | NA | TRBV19 | TGTGCCAGTAGTACCGCAGGGGTGAACACTGAAGCTTTCTTT | CASSTAGVNTEAFF
NA | TRBJ1-6 | NA | TRBV28 | TGTGCCAGCAGTTTTAGGGGCTCTAGTTCACCCCTCCACTTT | CASSFRGSSSPLHF
few | TRBJ1-5 | NA | TRBV12-3/TRBV12-4 | TGTGCCAGCAGTTTACTTAGCAATCAGCCCCAGCATTTT | CASSLLSNQPQHF
NA | TRBJ2-1 | NA | TRBV2 | TGTGCCAGCTCCGATCTGATGTCGGAGCAGTTCTTC | CASSDLMSEQFF
NA | TRBJ2-7 | NA | TRBV12-5 | TGTGCCAGCAGTTTTACCCCTCCCATCCATTTC | CASSFTPPIHF
NA | TRBJ1-1 | NA | TRBV20-1 | TGCAGTGCTCTTAGTTTCACTGAAGCTTTCTTT | CSALSFTEAFF